A selection of T cell receptor beta chains follows, all from one sample in a study of cytomegalovirus exposure and HLA in healthy donors. Clones were read by immunoSEQ multiplex PCR, and TCRdb kept only the in-frame ones, dropping some. The data show nearly 200,000 clones, roughly 80% seen once. Material for sequencing was PBMCs. The source of these receptors is a woman in her 30s in good health and CMV-seropositive. CDR3s include the opening cysteine and the closing phenylalanine or tryptophan. A D gene is named only where the DNA matches it firmly. Some rows have no size entry. The others give once, few or many, or a class for an expanded clone.

v_call	cdr3_length	clone_size	d_call	j_call	cdr3_nt	cdr3_aa
TRBV27	16	.	TRBD1	TRBJ2-5	TGTGCCAGCGGCCAGAATCCGGGACAGGGGAAAGAGACCCAGTACTTC	CASGQNPGQGKETQYF
TRBV5-1	14	.	.	TRBJ2-5	TGCGCCAGCAGCCCTATCGGGACTGAGGAGACCCAGTACTTC	CASSPIGTEETQYF
TRBV19	15	.	TRBD2	TRBJ2-2	TGTGCCAGTACGAACCCTAGCGGGACCTCCGGGGAGCTGTTTTTT	CASTNPSGTSGELFF
TRBV19	16	few	TRBD1	TRBJ2-1	TGTGCCAGTAGTATAACCGGGACAGGCTCCTACAATGAGCAGTTCTTC	CASSITGTGSYNEQFF
TRBV28	15	few	TRBD1	TRBJ2-1	TGTGCCAGCAGTTCCCCCGGAGCAGGGGGCCATGAGCAGTTCTTC	CASSSPGAGGHEQFF
TRBV7-2	14	.	.	TRBJ2-7	TGTGCCAGCAGCTTCCAGGGGGGCCCCCACGAGCAGTACTTC	CASSFQGGPHEQYF
TRBV6-5	14	.	.	TRBJ1-2	TGTGCCAGCAGTTACTCGCGACAGAGTTATGGCTACACCTTC	CASSYSRQSYGYTF
TRBV30	12	.	.	TRBJ1-5	TGTGCCTGGAGTGCAGGGAATCAGCCCCAGCATTTT	CAWSAGNQPQHF
TRBV7-6	14	.	.	TRBJ1-5	TGTGCCAGCAGCCCAGCAGGGAGCAATCAGCCCCAGCATTTT	CASSPAGSNQPQHF
TRBV7-8	16	once	TRBD2	TRBJ2-7	TGTGCCAGCAGCTGGGACTACCTGTCTAGGTCCTACGAGCAGTACTTC	CASSWDYLSRSYEQYF
TRBV4-1	15	.	.	TRBJ1-3	TGCGCCAGCAGCCGGGTAGGGGCTATTGGAAACACCATATATTTT	CASSRVGAIGNTIYF
TRBV7-7	14	once	TRBD2	TRBJ2-1	TGTGCTAGCAGCTTAGGGACTAGCGGCCATGAGCAGTTCTTC	CASSLGTSGHEQFF
TRBV2	15	.	TRBD1	TRBJ2-1	TGTGCCAGCAGTGGTCGGACAGGGAACTATAATGAGCAGTTCTTC	CASSGRTGNYNEQFF
TRBV27	13	.	.	TRBJ2-1	TGTGCCAGCAGTTGGTACAGGGCGCGGGAGCAGTTCTTC	CASSWYRAREQFF
TRBV5-1	15	.	.	TRBJ1-2	TGCGCCAGCAGCACTCCGGGGGGGGAAAACTATGGCTACACCTTC	CASSTPGGENYGYTF
TRBV11-2	16	.	.	TRBJ2-5	TGTGCCAGCAGCGGGATTAAACAGGGTCTTTGGGAGACCCAGTACTTC	CASSGIKQGLWETQYF
TRBV5-1	15	.	.	TRBJ2-7	TGCGCCAGCAGCTTTGGACCCGGCAGGGCCTACGAGCAGTACTTC	CASSFGPGRAYEQYF
TRBV6-4	13	.	.	TRBJ1-1	TGTGCCAGCAGGGGGACACGGACCTCCGAAGCTTTCTTT	CASRGTRTSEAFF
TRBV29-1	12	.	TRBD2	TRBJ2-1	TGCAGCGTCCGGGGAGGGTACGGGGAGCAGTTCTTC	CSVRGGYGEQFF
TRBV5-6	15	few	TRBD2	TRBJ2-3	TGTGCCAGCAGCAGCGGGAGGGTGAGCACAGATACGCAGTATTTT	CASSSGRVSTDTQYF
TRBV7-9	15	few	TRBD1	TRBJ2-7	TGTGCCAGCAGCCATACGACAGGGGACGTGAACGAGCAGTACTTC	CASSHTTGDVNEQYF
TRBV6-6	15	.	TRBD1	TRBJ1-1	TGTGCCAGCAGTTACCCAGGACAGGGGAACACTGAAGCTTTCTTT	CASSYPGQGNTEAFF
TRBV29-1	13	.	.	TRBJ1-1	TGCAGCGTTGCTGGACAACTGAACACTGAAGCTTTCTTT	CSVAGQLNTEAFF
TRBV4-1	15	once	TRBD1	TRBJ2-7	TGCGCCAGCAGCCAAAACGGGCAGGGGGCCAACGAGCAGTACTTC	CASSQNGQGANEQYF
TRBV28	15	.	.	TRBJ1-5	TGTGCCAGCCGGGACGGCAGGGGTTTATTTCAGCCCCAGCATTTT	CASRDGRGLFQPQHF
TRBV27	13	.	.	TRBJ2-7	TGTGCCAGCAGTTTCCAGCGAGACTACGAGCAGTACTTC	CASSFQRDYEQYF
TRBV29-1	15	.	.	TRBJ1-1	TGCAGCGTTGATGGGTGGCGGCAGCCGAACACTGAAGCTTTCTTT	CSVDGWRQPNTEAFF
TRBV28	13	.	.	TRBJ1-1	TGTGCCAGCAGTTTAGAGTGGAACACTGAAGCTTTCTTT	CASSLEWNTEAFF
TRBV18	16	few	TRBD1	TRBJ1-2	TGTGCCAGCTCACCACCGGGACAGGGGGCAACTGGTGGCTACACCTTC	CASSPPGQGATGGYTF
TRBV6-4	17	.	.	TRBJ1-2	TGTGCCAGCAGTGTCAGCGAACGGACAGAACCTAACTATGGCTACACCTTC	CASSVSERTEPNYGYTF
TRBV7-9	12	few	.	TRBJ2-3	TGTGCCAGCAGCCCGGACTCCTCCCCGCAGTATTTT	CASSPDSSPQYF
TRBV27	15	once	TRBD1	TRBJ1-1	TGTGCCAGCAGTCTACGACAGGGACCGAACACTGAAGCTTTCTTT	CASSLRQGPNTEAFF
TRBV27	16	.	.	TRBJ2-3	TGTGCCAGCAGCGCCTCCCTACTAGTGGGCACAGATACGCAGTATTTT	CASSASLLVGTDTQYF
TRBV5-4	15	.	TRBD1	TRBJ1-3	TGTGCCAGCAGCAAGACAGGGAACTCTGGAAACACCATATATTTT	CASSKTGNSGNTIYF
TRBV5-4	15	.	.	TRBJ2-5	TGTGCCAGCAGCTTGGCAGGAGGATACCAAGAGACCCAGTACTTC	CASSLAGGYQETQYF
TRBV5-1	16	.	.	TRBJ1-1	TGCGCCAGCAGCTTGGTACGGGGGGGCTCCGACACTGAAGCTTTCTTT	CASSLVRGGSDTEAFF
TRBV5-5	16	.	TRBD1	TRBJ1-3	TGTGCCAGCAGCTTTATGACAGGGAGCTCTGGAAACACCATATATTTT	CASSFMTGSSGNTIYF
TRBV7-3	15	.	.	TRBJ2-3	TGTGCCAGCAGCTTATTGGGCGGGGGCACAGATACGCAGTATTTT	CASSLLGGGTDTQYF
TRBV9	15	.	.	TRBJ2-7	TGTGCCAGCAGCCGAACCGGCAGGGCTACCTACGAGCAGTACTTC	CASSRTGRATYEQYF
TRBV28	17	.	TRBD2	TRBJ2-3	TGTGCCAGCAGTTCCAACCGGCGGGAGGGCCTATGGGATACGCAGTATTTT	CASSSNRREGLWDTQYF
TRBV6-6	15	.	.	TRBJ2-2	TGTGCCAGCAGCCTCATTCCTAGCTTCACCGGGGAGCTGTTTTTT	CASSLIPSFTGELFF
TRBV19	15	.	.	TRBJ2-3	TGTGCCAGTAGTGTTGGACTGACTAGCACAGATACGCAGTATTTT	CASSVGLTSTDTQYF
TRBV19	17	.	.	TRBJ2-6	TGTGCCAGTAGTACCGGCGGCTCACACTCTGGGGCCAACGTCCTGACTTTC	CASSTGGSHSGANVLTF
TRBV27	12	.	.	TRBJ1-5	TGTGCCACCCCACCTAAGAGAGAGCCCCAGCATTTT	CATPPKREPQHF
TRBV30	15	.	TRBD1	TRBJ1-6	TGTGCCTGGACCTTCGGACAGGGCCACTATTCACCCCTCCACTTT	CAWTFGQGHYSPLHF
TRBV5-6	14	.	.	TRBJ2-1	TGTGCCAGCAGCTTGACGGTATCCTACAATGAGCAGTTCTTC	CASSLTVSYNEQFF
TRBV29-1	17	.	.	TRBJ2-5	TGCAGCGTTGAAGCCTCCCTCGGAGTGGTGGGTTGGGAGACCCAGTACTTC	CSVEASLGVVGWETQYF
TRBV6-1	16	.	TRBD1	TRBJ2-2	TGTGCCAGCAGTGTGGACAGGGTAACTCTCACCGGGGAGCTGTTTTTT	CASSVDRVTLTGELFF
TRBV5-1	17	.	.	TRBJ1-5	TGCGCCAGCAGTCCAACGGGGGGGCCTTATAGCAATCAGCCCCAGCATTTT	CASSPTGGPYSNQPQHF
TRBV7-2	13	once	TRBD1	TRBJ2-7	TGTGCCAGCAGCCGGAACAGGGGGGACGAGCAGTACTTC	CASSRNRGDEQYF
TRBV6-6	16	.	.	TRBJ1-4	TGTGCCAGCAGTCTCTCCCCGGGAATAGTAAATGAAAAACTGTTTTTT	CASSLSPGIVNEKLFF
TRBV5-1	15	.	.	TRBJ1-4	TGCGCCAGCAGCTTGTGGGGGGGGACTAATGAAAAACTGTTTTTT	CASSLWGGTNEKLFF
TRBV10-3	14	.	TRBD2	TRBJ2-1	TGTGCCATCAGCAAAGCGGGGGGGCCCAATGAGCAGTTCTTC	CAISKAGGPNEQFF
TRBV5-1	15	.	.	TRBJ2-1	TGCGCCAGCAGCCCAGAGGGTACCCCCTACAATGAGCAGTTCTTC	CASSPEGTPYNEQFF
TRBV11-2	14	.	.	TRBJ1-1	TGTGCCAGCAGCTCCTACCCCGGACAGTATGAAGCTTTCTTT	CASSSYPGQYEAFF
TRBV7-3	14	few	TRBD2	TRBJ2-2	TGTGCCAGCAGCTTGGGACTAGCGGCCGGGGAGCTGTTTTTT	CASSLGLAAGELFF
TRBV28	13	.	TRBD1	TRBJ2-7	TGTGCCAGCAGGTCACAGGGGGTGGACGAGCAGTACTTC	CASRSQGVDEQYF
TRBV11-2	15	.	.	TRBJ2-5	TGTGCCAGCAGCTTAGGTACCAGGACACAAGAGACCCAGTACTTC	CASSLGTRTQETQYF
TRBV2	13	once	.	TRBJ2-7	TGTGCCAGCAGTGCTGAGGTTACCTACGAGCAGTACTTC	CASSAEVTYEQYF